This TCR beta chain was recovered during a study of siplizumab effects on memory and regulatory T cells. CDR1 is SNHLY, CDR2 FYNNEI, per germline. The CDR3 length is 12 residues. Trimming shortened V by 5 bases and J by 2 bases, and 7 bases separated the two germline ends. About this clone: What it binds is not known.

Sequencing used immunoSEQ multiplex PCR; TCRdb keeps in-frame clones, though not all of them. The profile shows about 91,000 clones, 80% to 95% of them singletons. Study-wide points: An assignable naive or memory phenotype was lacking in roughly 75-95% of proliferating CD4+ or CD8+ clones. Unstimulated subsets accounted for the mapping of only a minor share of the clones that were alloreactive. Siplizumab gave mappable alloreactive CD4+ clones an average Treg-derived fraction of about 72%, against 26.9% in controls. The apparent diversity of naive T cells exceeded that of memory cells, and naive T cells seemed to make a major contribution to the alloresponse.

Material for sequencing was CD8+ T cells sorted from blood. The clonotype was recovered from a human donor in good health. The chain recombines TRBV2 with TRBJ2-7; D is perhaps TRBD1 (5 bases). The DNA of the CDR3 is TGTGCCAGCAGTCGACAGACCTACGAGCAGTACTTC. Amino acids: CASSRQTYEQYF.